This is a list of T cell receptor beta chains from one sample in a study of T cell responses to AZD1222 COVID-19 vaccine. TCRdb's copy holds only in-frame clones and misses some; the assay was immunoSEQ multiplex PCR. The data contain under 95,000 clones, 89% of them seen just once; the ten biggest clones take up over 2%. Sequenced here: peripheral blood, sampled on day 0 of AZD1222 vaccination. The receptors were sampled from an adult in good health. The CDR3 runs from the conserved cysteine through the conserved F or W. D genes are given only for firm matches. A row's size may be missing; if present it is once, few, many or a size class.

TRBJ2-1 | . | TRBV5-4 | once | TGTGCCAGCAGCCTACAGGGTTATGAGCAGTTCTTC | CASSLQGYEQFF
TRBJ2-1 | TRBD2 | TRBV7-2 | . | TGTGCCAGCAGCTTATCTAGCGGGGGCTACAATGAGCAGTTCTTC | CASSLSSGGYNEQFF
TRBJ1-1 | . | TRBV5-8 | . | TGTGCCAGCAGCCCCAAGCAGGCAGGAATGAACACTGAAGCTTTCTTT | CASSPKQAGMNTEAFF
TRBJ2-7 | . | TRBV9 | once | TGTGCCAGCAGCCCTCAAGGCTCCAGCCGGGAGCAGTACTTC | CASSPQGSSREQYF
TRBJ2-7 | . | TRBV19 | . | TGTGCCAGTAGTGCAAGGGACGGGGATTGGAACGAGCAGTACTTC | CASSARDGDWNEQYF
TRBJ1-3 | . | TRBV5-8 | once | TGTGCCAGCAGGATGGGGGTCTCTGGAAACACCATATATTTT | CASRMGVSGNTIYF
TRBJ2-1 | TRBD1 | TRBV28 | . | TGTGCCAGCAGACTATCAGGGGGCTGGAATGAGCAGTTCTTC | CASRLSGGWNEQFF
TRBJ1-1 | . | TRBV3-1/TRBV3-2 | . | TGTGCCAGCAGCCACCAAGGGGTAGGAGCTTTCTTT | CASSHQGVGAFF
TRBJ2-2 | TRBD2 | TRBV5-1 | . | TGCGCCAGCAGCCCGGTTTGGCGGGGGGGCTCCGGGGAGCTGTTTTTT | CASSPVWRGGSGELFF
TRBJ2-7 | TRBD1 | TRBV27 | . | TGTGCCAGCAGATGGACAGGGGGCGTCGCTGGGTCCTACGAGCAGTACTTC | CASRWTGGVAGSYEQYF
TRBJ2-7 | . | TRBV7-2 | . | TGTGCCAGCAGCTTAGTTCTACTTCGGGAGCAGTACTTC | CASSLVLLREQYF
TRBJ2-7 | TRBD2 | TRBV30 | . | TGTGCCTGGAGGGGAGCGGGGGCCTACGAGCAGTACTTC | CAWRGAGAYEQYF
TRBJ2-2 | . | TRBV18 | few | TGTGCCAGCTCACTAACAGCCACCGGGGAGCTGTTTTTT | CASSLTATGELFF
TRBJ2-7 | TRBD2 | TRBV28 | . | TGTGCCAGCAGTCAGTTGACTAGCGGGAGCTACGAGCAGTACTTC | CASSQLTSGSYEQYF
TRBJ2-2 | . | TRBV18 | . | TGTGCCAGCTCACCACGTGGCGGGTATTACGCGAACACCGGGGAGCTGTTTTTT | CASSPRGGYYANTGELFF
TRBJ1-5 | . | TRBV19 | . | TGTGCCAGTAGGACGCGGCGGGACGGACATAGCAATCAGCCCCAGCATTTT | CASRTRRDGHSNQPQHF
TRBJ2-2 | TRBD1 | TRBV28 | . | TGTGCCAGCAGGGGACAGGGGGAGAACACCGGGGAGCTGTTTTTT | CASRGQGENTGELFF
TRBJ1-1 | . | TRBV28 | . | TGTGCCAGCGTGACGACGAACACTGAAGCTTTCTTT | CASVTTNTEAFF
TRBJ2-1 | TRBD2 | TRBV19 | . | TGTGCCAGTAGTACGGGACTAGCGGGAGTGGGTGAGCAGTTCTTC | CASSTGLAGVGEQFF
TRBJ2-2 | TRBD1 | TRBV7-2 | . | TGTGCCAGCAGCTTCGCCGGGACAGGGTTTCCCGGGGAGCTGTTTTTT | CASSFAGTGFPGELFF
TRBJ1-1 | . | TRBV20-1 | . | TGCAGTGCTAGAGGAAAAAATGAAGCTTTCTTT | CSARGKNEAFF
TRBJ2-1 | . | TRBV3-1/TRBV3-2 | . | TGTGCCAGCAGCCAAGATCCGGGGGCGGAGCAGTTCTTC | CASSQDPGAEQFF
TRBJ1-1 | TRBD1 | TRBV6-4 | . | TGTGCCAGCAGTTGGGCAGGGGGCACTGAAGCTTTCTTT | CASSWAGGTEAFF
TRBJ2-2 | . | TRBV28 | . | TGTGCCAGCAGTTTCTGGGCCGGGGAGCTGTTTTTT | CASSFWAGELFF
TRBJ1-6 | . | TRBV9 | . | TGTGCCAGCAGCGTTCGAGACAGCCCCAATTCACCCCTCCACTTT | CASSVRDSPNSPLHF
TRBJ2-7 | . | TRBV30 | . | TGTGCCTGGAGTAAATTAGGTAGTGCCGAGCAGTACTTC | CAWSKLGSAEQYF
TRBJ2-5 | TRBD1 | TRBV7-2 | . | TGTGCCAGCAACCCTATCACAGGGGGGAGGGAGACCCAGTACTTC | CASNPITGGRETQYF